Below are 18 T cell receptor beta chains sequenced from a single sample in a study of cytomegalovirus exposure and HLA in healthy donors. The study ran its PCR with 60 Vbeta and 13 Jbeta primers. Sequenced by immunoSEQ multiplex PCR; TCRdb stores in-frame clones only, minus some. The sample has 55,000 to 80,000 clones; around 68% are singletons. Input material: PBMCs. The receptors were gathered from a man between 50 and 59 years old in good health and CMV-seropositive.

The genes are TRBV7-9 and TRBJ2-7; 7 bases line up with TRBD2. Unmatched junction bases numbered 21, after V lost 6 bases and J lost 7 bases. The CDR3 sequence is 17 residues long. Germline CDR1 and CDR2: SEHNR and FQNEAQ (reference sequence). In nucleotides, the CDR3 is TGTGCCAGCAGAACCCATGGGCTAGCGGTCCAAGAGAGGGAGCAGTACTTC. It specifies CASRTHGLAVQEREQYF. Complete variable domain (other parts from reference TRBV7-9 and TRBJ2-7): DTGVSQNPRHKITKRGQNVTFRCDPISEHNRLYWYRQTLGQGPEFLTYFQNEAQLEKSRLLSDRFSAERPKGSFSTLEIQRTEQGDSAMYLCASRTHGLAVQEREQYFGPGTRLTVT.

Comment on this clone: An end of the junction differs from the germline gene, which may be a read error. CDR3 amino acids: CASSLGQGAYNEQFF. For the CDR3, the DNA is TGTGCCAGCAGCCTAGGACAGGGGGCCTACAATGAGCAGTTCTTC. This chain links TRBV13 with TRBJ2-1; TRBD1 agrees at 10 bases. This CDR3 is 15 amino acids long. Germline V gene data show CDR1 as PRHDT and CDR2 as FYEKMQ (reference sequence).

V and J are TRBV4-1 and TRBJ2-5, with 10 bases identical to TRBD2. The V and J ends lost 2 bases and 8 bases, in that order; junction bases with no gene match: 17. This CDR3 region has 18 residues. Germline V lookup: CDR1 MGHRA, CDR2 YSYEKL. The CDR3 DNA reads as TGCGCCAGCAGCCAAATTTGGGTGGGGGGACTAGCGCCAGATACCCAGTACTTC. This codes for CASSQIWVGGLAPDTQYF.

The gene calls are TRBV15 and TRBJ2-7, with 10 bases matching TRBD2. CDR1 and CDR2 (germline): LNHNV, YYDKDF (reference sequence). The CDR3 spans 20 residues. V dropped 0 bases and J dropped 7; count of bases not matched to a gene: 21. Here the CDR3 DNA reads TGTGCCACCAGCAGAGATCACTGGGTTGAGACTAGCGGGTCCCTAAGTGAGCAGTACTTC. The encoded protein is CATSRDHWVETSGSLSEQYF.

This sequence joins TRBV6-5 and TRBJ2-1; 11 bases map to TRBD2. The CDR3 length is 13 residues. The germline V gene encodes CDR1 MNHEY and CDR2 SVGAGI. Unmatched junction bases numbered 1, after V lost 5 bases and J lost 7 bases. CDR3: CASSRTSGNEQFF. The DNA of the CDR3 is TGTGCCAGCAGTCGGACTAGCGGGAATGAGCAGTTCTTC.

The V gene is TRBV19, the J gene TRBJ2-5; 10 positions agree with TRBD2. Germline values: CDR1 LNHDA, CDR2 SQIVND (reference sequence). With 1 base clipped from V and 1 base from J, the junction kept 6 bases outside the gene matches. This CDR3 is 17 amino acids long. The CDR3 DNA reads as TGTGCCAGTAGTATAGGGTTCCTAGCGGGGGCCCAAGAGACCCAGTACTTC. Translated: CASSIGFLAGAQETQYF.

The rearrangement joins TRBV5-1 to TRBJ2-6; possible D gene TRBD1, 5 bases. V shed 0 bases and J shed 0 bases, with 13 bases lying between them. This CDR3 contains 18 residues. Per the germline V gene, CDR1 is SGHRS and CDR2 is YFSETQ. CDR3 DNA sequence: TGCGCCAGCAGCTTGGGCGGACATATAAGCTCTGGGGCCAACGTCCTGACTTTC. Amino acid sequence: CASSLGGHISSGANVLTF.

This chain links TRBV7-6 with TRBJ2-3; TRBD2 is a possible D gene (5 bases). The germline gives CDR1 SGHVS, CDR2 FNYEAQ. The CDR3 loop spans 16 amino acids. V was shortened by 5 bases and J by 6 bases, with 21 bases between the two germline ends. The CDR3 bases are TGTGCCAGCAGCCTCGGCGGTCTAGCCGGCCTCGATACGCAGTATTTT. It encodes CASSLGGLAGLDTQYF.

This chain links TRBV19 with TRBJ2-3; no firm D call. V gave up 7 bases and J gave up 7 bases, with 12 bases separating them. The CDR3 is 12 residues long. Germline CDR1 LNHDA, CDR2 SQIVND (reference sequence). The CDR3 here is CASISSLNTQYF. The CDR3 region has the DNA TGTGCCAGTATATCCTCACTGAATACGCAGTATTTT.

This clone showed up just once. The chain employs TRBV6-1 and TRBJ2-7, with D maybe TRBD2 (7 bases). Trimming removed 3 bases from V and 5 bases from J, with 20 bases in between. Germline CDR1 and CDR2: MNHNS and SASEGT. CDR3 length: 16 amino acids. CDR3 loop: CASSDRPAGAGDEQYF. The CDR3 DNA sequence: TGTGCCAGCAGTGACCGCCCTGCGGGGGCAGGGGACGAGCAGTACTTC.

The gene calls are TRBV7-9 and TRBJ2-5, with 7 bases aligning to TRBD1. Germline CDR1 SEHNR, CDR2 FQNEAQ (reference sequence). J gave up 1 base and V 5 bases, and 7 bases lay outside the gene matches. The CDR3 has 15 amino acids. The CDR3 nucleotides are TGTGCCAGCAGCCAGCGACAGGGATCCCAAGAGACCCAGTACTTC. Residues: CASSQRQGSQETQYF.

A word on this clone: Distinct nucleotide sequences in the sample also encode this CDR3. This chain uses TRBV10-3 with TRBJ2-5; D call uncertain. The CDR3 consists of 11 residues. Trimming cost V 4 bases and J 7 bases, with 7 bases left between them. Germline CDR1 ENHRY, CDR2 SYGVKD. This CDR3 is CAISVRGTQYF. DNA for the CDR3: TGTGCCATCAGTGTACGAGGGACCCAGTACTTC.

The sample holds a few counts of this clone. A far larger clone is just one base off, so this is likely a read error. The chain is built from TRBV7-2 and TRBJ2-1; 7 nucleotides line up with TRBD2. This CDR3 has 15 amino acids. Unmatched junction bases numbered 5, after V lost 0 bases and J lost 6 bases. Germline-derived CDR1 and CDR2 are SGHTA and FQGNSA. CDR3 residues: CTSSLAGGPGNEQFF. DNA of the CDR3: TGTACCAGCAGCTTAGCGGGAGGGCCTGGCAATGAGCAGTTCTTC.

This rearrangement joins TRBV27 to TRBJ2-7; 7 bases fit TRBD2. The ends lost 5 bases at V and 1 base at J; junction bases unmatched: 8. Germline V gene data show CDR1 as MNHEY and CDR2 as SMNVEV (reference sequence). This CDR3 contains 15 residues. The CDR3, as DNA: TGTGCCAGCAGTCGACGGGCTAGCGGTTCCTACGAGCAGTACTTC. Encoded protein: CASSRRASGSYEQYF.

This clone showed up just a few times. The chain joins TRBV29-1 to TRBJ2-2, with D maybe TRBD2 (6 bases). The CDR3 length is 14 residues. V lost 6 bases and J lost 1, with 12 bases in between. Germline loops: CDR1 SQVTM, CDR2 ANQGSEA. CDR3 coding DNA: TGCAGCGTCGATACCGGGGGGAACACCGGGGAGCTGTTTTTT. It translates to CSVDTGGNTGELFF.

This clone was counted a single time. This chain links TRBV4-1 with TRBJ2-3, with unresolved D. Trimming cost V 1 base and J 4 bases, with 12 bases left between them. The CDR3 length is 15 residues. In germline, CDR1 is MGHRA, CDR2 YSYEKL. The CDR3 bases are TGCGCCAGCAGCCAAGCATCCAGGTTAGCAGATACGCAGTATTTT. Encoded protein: CASSQASRLADTQYF.

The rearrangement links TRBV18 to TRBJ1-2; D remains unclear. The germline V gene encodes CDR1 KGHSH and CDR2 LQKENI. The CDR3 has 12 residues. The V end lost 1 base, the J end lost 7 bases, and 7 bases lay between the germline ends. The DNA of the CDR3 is TGTGCCAGCTCACCACAAGGGAGTGGCTACACCTTC. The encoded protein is CASSPQGSGYTF.

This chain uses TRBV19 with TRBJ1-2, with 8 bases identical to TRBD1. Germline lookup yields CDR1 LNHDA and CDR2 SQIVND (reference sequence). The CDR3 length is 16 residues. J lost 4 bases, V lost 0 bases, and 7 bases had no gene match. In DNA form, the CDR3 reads TGTGCCAGTAGTATAGACCGGACAGGGTACGGCTATGGCTACACCTTC. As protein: CASSIDRTGYGYGYTF.